This section outlines one T cell receptor beta chain sequence together with its context. Its antigen is undetermined. A multiplex PCR was run with 60 Vbeta primers and 13 Jbeta primers. Using immunoSEQ multiplex PCR, the repertoire was profiled, and TCRdb retains in-frame clones only, with some absent. The data contain about 150,000 clones, approximately 80% of them singletons. This sample stems from a study of cytomegalovirus exposure and HLA in healthy donors. Study outcomes and limitations: When the data were analyzed later, several of the most significant clusters appeared to be linked to common viral pathogens.

V was clipped by 9 bases and J by 13 bases; unmatched bases: 13. Per the germline V gene, CDR1 is MDHEN and CDR2 is SYDVKM. The CDR3 extends over 12 amino acids. The specimen was PBMCs. The chain joins TRBV28 to TRBJ1-2; TRBD1 aligns across 8 bases. This clonotype was sampled from a man aged 35-49 years in good health and CMV-seronegative. DNA for the CDR3: TGTGCCAGTCAACCCGAACAGGGGGTTTGCACCTTC. This translates into CASQPEQGVCTF.